This T cell receptor (beta chain) was retrieved from a study of T-cell reconstitution after alpha-beta-depleted transplantation in children. This CDR3 contains 14 residues. Germline-derived CDR1 and CDR2 are SGDLS and YYNGEE. V lost 4 bases to trimming and J lost 4 bases, with 15 bases between them. This clonotype was found once. Its antigen is as yet unknown. The CDR3 carries no conserved terminal phenylalanine or tryptophan, so it likely arises from a read error. Overall study findings and caveats: Reportedly, roughly two months post-transplant, alpha-beta T cells arose from several hundred expanded graft clones. A year post-transplant, T-cell counts and diversity derived mostly from newly produced T cells. Surviving recipient T cells and intrathymic progenitors accounted for some patients' high TCRbeta diversity at day 60.

TCRbeta library construction was performed incorporating unique molecular identifiers. TCRdb reanalysed the PCR reads using MiXCR and keeps one entry per CDR3 protein. The sample holds about 580,000 distinct CDR3 sequences, roughly 23% seen once. The source of this sequence is a boy in the first two years of life who had a stem cell transplant for acute myeloid leukemia, so the T cells may come from the graft donor. The sequences come from PBMCs, mostly from graft donor cells, collected 360 days after TCRalphabeta/CD19-depleted stem cell transplant. The chain combines TRBV9 with TRBJ2-7, with a weak D call TRBD2 (7 bases). DNA for the CDR3: TGTGCCAGCAGCCCCGGGGGGCAGCTATACGAGCAGTACTTG. Protein product: CASSPGGQLYEQYL.